This entry lists 18 T cell receptor beta chains sequenced from one sample in a study of blood T cells in healthy people across ages. Alongside a J-beta primer mix, a sample-barcoded 5' primer served in a second PCR lasting about 7 to 11 cycles. One entry per CDR3 protein, called by TCRdb with MiXCR from the 5' RACE reads. Found here are about 780,000 distinct CDR3 sequences, 20% to 30% of them singletons; the top ten hold 3%. These records were also assigned to another study, of T cells of mothers and their children.

Sequencing was carried out using blood. The source is a boy aged 10-17 years in good health.

This clonotype was seen more than once but under ten times. The J gene is TRBJ2-5, the V gene TRBV5-1, with 7 positions matching TRBD2. There are 14 residues in the CDR3. With 4 bases clipped from V and 4 bases from J, the junction kept 7 bases outside the gene matches. The germline CDR1 and CDR2 sequences are SGHRS and YFSETQ. CDR3 nucleotides: TGCGCCAGCAGCACAGCGGGGAGGGGAGAGACCCAGTACTTC. This encodes CASSTAGRGETQYF. The full variable domain, completed using reference TRBV5-1 and TRBJ2-5, is KAGVTQTPRYLIKTRGQQVTLSCSPISGHRSVSWYQQTPGQGLQFLFEYFSETQRNKGNFPGRFSGRQFSNSRSEMNVSTLELGDSALYLCASSTAGRGETQYFGPGTRLLVL.

The DNA for the CDR3 is TGTGCCAGCACCTCGACAGGGCATAGAACCGGGGAGCTGTTTTTT. Protein: CASTSTGHRTGELFF. The V call is TRBV12-3 or TRBV12-4, the J call TRBJ2-2; 7 bases map to TRBD1. Unmatched junction bases numbered 10, after V lost 7 bases and J lost 5 bases. The CDR3 sequence is 15 residues long.

The chain has TRBV6-1 and TRBJ2-5; D is perhaps TRBD2 (6 bases). V lost 5 bases and J lost 1, with 20 bases in between. Germline V gives CDR1 MNHNS, CDR2 SASEGT. The CDR3 consists of 17 residues. CDR3 protein: CASSTRTGGISQETQYF. CDR3 nucleotides: TGTGCCAGCAGTACCCGGACTGGAGGGATTAGCCAAGAGACCCAGTACTTC.

This rearrangement joins TRBV25-1 to TRBJ2-5; 7 nucleotides line up with TRBD1. The CDR3 extends over 17 amino acids. J lost 0 bases, V lost 1 base, and 8 bases had no gene match. Looked up from germline, CDR1 is MGHDK and CDR2 is SYGVNS. In nucleotides, the CDR3 is TGTGCCAGCAGTGAATGGGCCGGGACAGCCTACCAAGAGACCCAGTACTTC. Encoded protein: CASSEWAGTAYQETQYF.

The table lists this clonotype with a few counts. The chain uses TRBV29-1 and TRBJ1-2, with 11 bases that match TRBD1. The germline CDR1 and CDR2 sequences are SQVTM and ANQGSEA. V lost 7 bases and J lost 4; bases outside the gene matches: 8. The CDR3 length is 14 residues. CDR3 residues: CSGGGQGEGYGYTF. The CDR3 coding sequence is TGCAGCGGCGGGGGACAGGGGGAAGGCTATGGCTACACCTTC.

This clonotype is a singleton in its sample. The chain couples TRBV20-1 to TRBJ2-5; TRBD2 might be the D (6 bases). Germline V gene sequence: CDR1 DFQATT, CDR2 SNEGSKA (reference sequence). The germline V and J ends were trimmed by 0 bases and 2 bases, with 10 bases remaining between them. The CDR3 runs 14 residues. In DNA, the CDR3 is TGCAGTGCTAGAGACCCCGGGACTCAAGAGACCCAGTACTTC. Amino acids: CSARDPGTQETQYF.

About this clonotype: Relative to the germline gene, one junction end is altered; a read error may explain this. The chain employs TRBV13 and TRBJ1-3, with D perhaps matching TRBD1 (5 bases). This CDR3 region has 13 residues. Germline V gene data show CDR1 as PRHDT and CDR2 as FYEKMQ (reference sequence). The CDR3 nucleotides are TGTGCCAGCAGTTTAGACAGCACGGACACCATATATTTT. Its protein product is CASSLDSTDTIYF.

Only a few counts were recorded for this clonotype. In DNA, the CDR3 is TGTGCCAGCAGCGTAACCAACCGGATGAGGGGAGAGACCCAGTACTTC. Its translation is CASSVTNRMRGETQYF. The V gene is TRBV9, the J gene TRBJ2-5; D might be TRBD1 or TRBD2, each matching 5 bases. Trimming left V 1 base short and J 4 bases short, with 17 bases between. Germline CDR1 and CDR2: SGDLS and YYNGEE. The CDR3 spans 16 residues. The variable domain in full, completed from reference TRBV9 and TRBJ2-5, reads DSGVTQTPKHLITATGQRVTLRCSPRSGDLSVYWYQQSLDQGLQFLIQYYNGEERAKGNILERFSAQQFPDLHSELNLSSLELGDSALYFCASSVTNRMRGETQYFGPGTRLLVL.

This clonotype was seen more than once but under ten times. The V gene is TRBV27, the J gene TRBJ1-2; 9 positions agree with TRBD1. CDR3 length: 19 residues. In germline, CDR1 is MNHEY, CDR2 SMNVEV (reference sequence). V shed 4 bases and J 5 bases; nucleotides not matched to a gene: 20. CDR3 DNA sequence: TGTGCCAGCAGTTCACGGGGACAGGGTTCTGTACAGCACCAATATGGCTACACCTTC. It codes for CASSSRGQGSVQHQYGYTF.

In regard to this clonotype: The junction and the germline gene differ at one end; a read error may be behind it. The CDR3, as DNA: TGCGCCGGCAGCTTGACAGGGGTCGACAATGAGCAGTTCTTC. Translated: CAGSLTGVDNEQFF. The rearrangement links TRBV5-1 to TRBJ2-1; 8 nucleotides line up with TRBD1. Germline CDR1 SGHRS, CDR2 YFSETQ. This CDR3 is 14 amino acids long.

Only a few counts were recorded for this clonotype. The rearrangement joins TRBV9 to TRBJ1-5; D gene uncertain. This CDR3 spans 15 amino acids. Germline CDR1 SGDLS, CDR2 YYNGEE. The V gene lost 3 bases and the J gene lost 6 bases, with 16 bases spanning the gap. The CDR3 spells CASSATPTVRQPQHF. The CDR3 DNA sequence: TGTGCCAGCAGCGCGACGCCTACGGTTCGTCAGCCCCAGCATTTT.

The V call is TRBV5-1, the J call TRBJ1-4; possibly TRBD1 for D (5 bases). With 2 bases removed from V and 8 bases from J, the gap between germline ends came to 13 bases. The CDR3 loop spans 14 amino acids. Germline CDR1 reads SGHRS; CDR2 reads YFSETQ. In nucleotides, the CDR3 is TGCGCCAGCAGCTTCCGGGGCCGGGGGGAAAAACTGTTTTTT. Its translation: CASSFRGRGEKLFF.

The chain is built from TRBV7-3 and TRBJ2-3, with D uncertain. Trimming removed 5 bases at V and 10 bases at J, with 22 bases between. The CDR3 contains 15 residues. Germline CDR1 and CDR2: SGHTA and FQGTGA. The CDR3 coding sequence is TGTGCCAGCAGCCCCCAAAACCGGGTCCCACGAGCGCAGTATTTT. It encodes CASSPQNRVPRAQYF.

This clonotype was detected only a few times. The gene calls are TRBV12-5 and TRBJ2-5, with 8 positions matching TRBD1. The J call may be faulty, since TRBJ2-1 better matches the DNA end. This CDR3 is built from 16 residues. CDR1 is LGHNT and CDR2 is FRNRAP in the germline V gene. Here the CDR3 DNA reads TGTGCTAGTGGTTTGGTATTGGACAGGGATCACAATGAGCAGTTCTTC. Its protein is CASGLVLDRDHNEQFF.

The chain combines TRBV6-5 with TRBJ1-1; TRBD1 is a possible D gene (6 bases). CDR3 length: 14 amino acids. V lost 5 bases, J lost 1 base, and 11 bases lay in between. Germline V gene sequence: CDR1 MNHEY, CDR2 SVGAGI. The CDR3 DNA follows: TGTGCCAGCAGTAAGGACAGCCCGAACACTGAAGCTTTCTTT. Its translation: CASSKDSPNTEAFF.

The J gene is TRBJ2-5, the V gene TRBV6-1; possible D gene TRBD2, 6 bases. Trimming pared 3 bases from V and 5 bases from J, leaving 22 bases between. Germline CDR1 reads MNHNS; CDR2 reads SASEGT. CDR3 length: 17 residues. The CDR3 DNA is TGTGCCAGCAGTGATCCCTGGTCGGGGGTAGTACAGGAGACCCAGTACTTC. It specifies CASSDPWSGVVQETQYF.

This chain uses TRBV4-1 with TRBJ2-7, with D tentatively TRBD2 (6 bases). Germline assignment: CDR1 MGHRA and CDR2 YSYEKL. The CDR3 contains 13 residues. V lost 0 bases to trimming and J lost 7 bases, with 10 bases between them. This CDR3 reads CASSQDPGLEQYF. CDR3 in DNA: TGCGCCAGCAGCCAAGACCCGGGACTGGAGCAGTACTTC.

This clonotype was counted only a few times. The chain couples TRBV12-3 or TRBV12-4 to TRBJ2-3; 14 nucleotides line up with TRBD2. The CDR3 covers 15 residues. V was pared by 6 bases and J by 7 bases, with 6 bases of the junction left unmatched. The CDR3 nucleotides are TGTGCCAGCAGCCGACGACTAGCGGGGGGGCATACGCAGTATTTT. As protein: CASSRRLAGGHTQYF.